One sample yielded the 30 T cell receptor beta chains listed below, sequenced in a study of blood T cells in healthy people across ages. Next came a second PCR, run for roughly 6 to 11 cycles, which used a sample-barcoded 5' primer along with a J-beta primer mix. TCRdb re-called the 5' RACE reads through MiXCR, storing one row per CDR3 protein. The table shows approximately 880,000 distinct CDR3 sequences, with around 49% occurring only once. The sequencing input was blood. These receptor sequences come from a man aged 25-40 years in good health.

This clonotype was recorded a few times. The genes are TRBV7-2 and TRBJ2-7, with 15 bases that match TRBD2. Germline V CDR1 and CDR2: SGHTA, FQGNSA. Germline trimming cut 9 bases from V and 7 bases from J; bases unmatched to any gene: 4. This CDR3 is 13 amino acids long. The CDR3 protein is CASEGLAGGEQYF. CDR3 coding DNA: TGTGCCAGTGAGGGACTAGCGGGGGGAGAGCAGTACTTC.

Note on this clonotype: One end of the junction varies from germline; a read error may be responsible. The V call is TRBV7-2, the J call TRBJ2-7, with D perhaps matching TRBD1 (6 bases). Germline V gives CDR1 SGHTA, CDR2 FQGNSA. The CDR3 totals 14 residues. The CDR3 DNA reads TGCGCCAGCAGCGTTGATTGGGACATATACGAGCAGTACTTC. This gives the protein CASSVDWDIYEQYF.

This clonotype was found many times. The V and J genes are TRBV4-1 and TRBJ1-1; D is ambiguous. The CDR3 has 14 residues. Germline V gene sequence: CDR1 MGHRA, CDR2 YSYEKL. Trimming stripped 1 base from V and 11 bases from J, with 17 bases between. The DNA of the CDR3 is TGCGCCAGCAGCCAAGTAGGGTCCGGCGGTTGGGCTTTCTTT. Translating it yields CASSQVGSGGWAFF.

The gene calls are TRBV9 and TRBJ2-7; 7 bases align to TRBD1. This CDR3 has 14 residues. CDR1 is SGDLS, CDR2 YYNGEE, per germline. V trimming: 4 bases; J trimming: 7 bases; junction bases outside the gene matches: 11. In DNA form, the CDR3 reads TGTGCCAGCAGCCCGAGACAGGGATCGGGGGAGCAGTACTTC. Amino acid sequence: CASSPRQGSGEQYF.

This chain links TRBV27 with TRBJ1-4; D may be TRBD1 (5 bases). In germline, CDR1 is MNHEY, CDR2 SMNVEV (reference sequence). The CDR3 has 15 amino acids. V was pared by 6 bases and J by 9 bases, with 20 bases between. The CDR3 protein is CASSPPGQGSQKLFF. CDR3 DNA: TGTGCCAGCAGCCCACCCGGTCAGGGATCACAAAAACTGTTTTTT.

The chain combines TRBV4-2 with TRBJ1-2; possibly TRBD1 for D (6 bases). There are 19 residues in the CDR3. Germline V CDR1 and CDR2: LGHNA, YNFKEQ. Trimming took 0 bases from V and 5 from J, leaving 25 bases between them. The CDR3 nucleotides read TGTGCCAGCAGCCAAGATCCGTCCAGGAAAGGGGGATCAGAATATGGCTACACCTTC. It yields the protein CASSQDPSRKGGSEYGYTF.

This chain joins TRBV3-1 and TRBJ2-6; either TRBD1 or TRBD2 may supply D (5 bases each). V was shortened by 0 bases and J by 1 base, with 13 bases between the two germline ends. The CDR3 loop spans 18 amino acids. CDR1 and CDR2 (germline): LGHDT, YNNKEL (reference sequence). CDR3 loop: CASSQDSGTLSGANVLTF. The CDR3 DNA reads as TGTGCCAGCAGCCAAGATTCAGGGACCCTTTCTGGGGCCAACGTCCTGACTTTC.

This clonotype was detected ten times or more. This rearrangement joins TRBV20-1 to TRBJ2-5, with D possibly being TRBD2 (6 bases). This CDR3 spans 12 amino acids. Trimming pared 3 bases from V and 5 bases from J, leaving 10 bases between. Per germline, CDR1 DFQATT and CDR2 SNEGSKA (reference sequence). CDR3 sequence reads: CSARRGRETQYF. The CDR3 bases are TGCAGTGCTAGGAGAGGGAGGGAGACCCAGTACTTC.

V gene TRBV29-1 combines with J gene TRBJ1-4; the D is unclear. Germline V gene sequence: CDR1 SQVTM, CDR2 ANQGSEA. V shed 4 bases and J shed 3 bases, with 9 bases lying between them. The CDR3 runs to 13 residues. The CDR3 region is CSVGRTSNEKLFF. In DNA, the CDR3 is TGCAGCGTTGGCAGAACCTCTAATGAAAAACTGTTTTTT. Together with reference TRBV29-1 and TRBJ1-4, the CDR3 gives the full variable domain: SAVISQKPSRDICQRGTSLTIQCQVDSQVTMMFWYRQQPGQSLTLIATANQGSEATYESGFVIDKFPISRPNLTFSTLTVSNMSPEDSSIYLCSVGRTSNEKLFFGSGTQLSVL.

There are a few counts of this clonotype. The chain is built from TRBV28 and TRBJ2-4; the D call may be TRBD1 or TRBD2 (6 bases each). Germline V gene sequence: CDR1 MDHEN, CDR2 SYDVKM. The CDR3 runs 14 residues. The V end was cut by 7 bases, the J end by 3 bases, with 13 bases between. CDR3: CASNEGGSKNIQYF. The DNA for the CDR3 is TGTGCCAGCAACGAGGGGGGAAGCAAAAACATTCAGTACTTC.

The chain uses TRBV4-2 and TRBJ1-2, with 7 bases that match TRBD1. Germline loops: CDR1 LGHNA, CDR2 YNFKEQ. J lost 4 bases, V lost 4 bases, and 9 bases had no gene match. The CDR3 extends over 15 amino acids. The CDR3 reads CASSPNRGVGYGYTF. CDR3 sequence (DNA): TGTGCCAGCAGCCCAAACAGGGGAGTTGGCTATGGCTACACCTTC.

The V gene is TRBV18, the J gene TRBJ2-2; the match to TRBD2 covers 10 bases. The CDR3 consists of 18 residues. Germline trimming cut 2 bases from V and 2 bases from J; bases unmatched to any gene: 8. Germline CDR1 KGHSH, CDR2 LQKENI. CDR3 sequence reads: CASSPIGSGGRNTGELFF. The CDR3, as DNA: TGTGCCAGCTCACCAATCGGTAGCGGGGGGCGAAACACCGGGGAGCTGTTTTTT.

For this clonotype: Relative to the germline gene, one junction end is altered; a read error may explain this. The genes are TRBV6-2 or TRBV6-3 and TRBJ2-7; no reliable D call. Germline-derived CDR1 and CDR2 are MNHEY and SVGEGT. The CDR3 spans 12 residues. The DNA of the CDR3 is TGTGCCTGCAGTTTAAGCAGCTACGAGCAGTACTTC. Translated, it gives CACSLSSYEQYF.

This clonotype was detected a few times. This sequence joins TRBV4-1 and TRBJ2-3, with 11 bases identical to TRBD1. Per the germline V gene, CDR1 is MGHRA and CDR2 is YSYEKL. Losses at the gene ends were 1 base for V and 5 bases for J; bases not matched to a gene: 5. This CDR3 is 16 amino acids long. CDR3: CASSQVRGQGVDTQYF. CDR3 coding DNA: TGCGCCAGCAGCCAAGTCAGGGGACAGGGGGTAGATACGCAGTATTTT.

This clonotype was detected only a few times. The chain combines TRBV12-3 or TRBV12-4 with TRBJ1-6; weak D call: TRBD1 (5 bases). The CDR3 has 15 amino acids. Trimming cost V 6 bases and J 10 bases, with 19 bases left between them. CDR3 nucleotides: TGTGCCAGCAGCTCCAACGTGGGACTGGGCTCACCCCTCCACTTT. Translation gives CASSSNVGLGSPLHF.

A single count supports this clonotype. The CDR3 DNA reads TGTGCCAGCAGCCAAATAGCCCCCGGCGGGGAGCTGTTTTTT. Translating gives CASSQIAPGGELFF. The rearrangement joins TRBV7-2 to TRBJ2-2; D is unresolved. The V and J ends lost 5 bases and 7 bases respectively, with 14 bases between them. CDR1 is SGHTA, CDR2 FQGNSA, per germline. This CDR3 contains 14 residues.

Concerning this clonotype: This sequence may be a read error, since a much larger clone differs from it by one base. The chain employs TRBV25-1 and TRBJ2-1; 10 nucleotides line up with TRBD2. Germline V gene data show CDR1 as MGHDK and CDR2 as SYGVNS. The CDR3 covers 15 residues. Here the CDR3 reads CASRTSGGVYNGQFF. CDR3 nucleotides: TGTGCCAGCAGGACGAGCGGGGGGGTCTACAATGGGCAGTTCTTC.

This rearrangement joins TRBV27 to TRBJ2-1; D unresolved. Germline lookup yields CDR1 MNHEY and CDR2 SMNVEV (reference sequence). Trimming pared 3 bases from V and 0 bases from J, leaving 9 bases between. The CDR3 is 15 amino acids. The CDR3 loop is CASSFERASYNEQFF. CDR3 bases: TGTGCCAGCAGTTTTGAAAGGGCCTCCTACAATGAGCAGTTCTTC.

This clonotype was seen a single time. V gene TRBV15 combines with J gene TRBJ2-7, with a possible D match to TRBD2 (6 bases). The DNA end lines up better with TRBJ2-4; the J call may be wrong. CDR3 length: 14 residues. The germline gives CDR1 LNHNV, CDR2 YYDKDF (reference sequence). The CDR3 protein is CATSRASGGSIQYF. CDR3 sequence (DNA): TGTGCCACCAGCAGAGCGTCAGGAGGGAGCATTCAGTACTTC.

V gene TRBV5-5 combines with J gene TRBJ2-4; D may be TRBD1 or TRBD2 (6 bases each). CDR1 SGHKS and CDR2 YYEKEE come from the germline V gene (reference sequence). Trimming took 1 base from V and 13 from J, leaving 18 bases between them. This CDR3 has 14 amino acids. The CDR3 region has the DNA TGTGCCAGCAGCTTGTCGCTAGGGGGTCGGGAGCAGTACTTC. The encoded protein is CASSLSLGGREQYF.

This clonotype has just a few counts. V is TRBV12-3 or TRBV12-4 and J is TRBJ1-6; D is uncertain. The CDR3 has 15 residues. Trimming removed 5 bases from V and 7 bases from J, with 15 bases in between. The CDR3 region has the DNA TGTGCCAGCAGTGAAGACACTACCCTCAATTCACCCCTCCACTTT. The encoded protein is CASSEDTTLNSPLHF.

The V call is TRBV9, the J call TRBJ2-3, with 8 bases identical to TRBD2. V trimming: 0 bases; J trimming: 5 bases; junction bases outside the gene matches: 5. CDR3 length: 15 amino acids. Germline V gene data show CDR1 as SGDLS and CDR2 as YYNGEE. The CDR3 here is CASSVAGGLKDTQYF. The CDR3 DNA reads TGTGCCAGCAGCGTAGCGGGGGGGCTGAAAGATACGCAGTATTTT. Based on the CDR3 plus reference TRBV9 and TRBJ2-3, the full variable domain is DSGVTQTPKHLITATGQRVTLRCSPRSGDLSVYWYQQSLDQGLQFLIQYYNGEERAKGNILERFSAQQFPDLHSELNLSSLELGDSALYFCASSVAGGLKDTQYFGPGTRLTVL.

The table lists this clonotype with a few counts. A read error may account for a junction end that differs from germline. The V gene is TRBV4-1, the J gene TRBJ1-1; unclear D gene. Germline V gene sequence: CDR1 MGHRA, CDR2 YSYEKL. The CDR3 spans 15 residues. The CDR3 is CASSQEEVTNSEAFF. The CDR3 coding sequence is TGCGCCAGCAGCCAAGAGGAGGTGACTAACAGTGAAGCTTTCTTT.

The V gene is TRBV4-1, the J gene TRBJ1-4; no firm D call. Germline CDR1 MGHRA, CDR2 YSYEKL. This CDR3 contains 17 residues. V was trimmed by 4 bases and J by 5 bases, leaving 20 bases between them. CDR3 DNA sequence: TGCGCCAGCAGCCTCAACCGCTTTGGGCTAAGCAATGAAAAACTGTTTTTT. Translated, it gives CASSLNRFGLSNEKLFF.

V is TRBV9 and J is TRBJ2-2; unclear D gene. Germline assignment: CDR1 SGDLS and CDR2 YYNGEE. CDR3 length: 14 residues. The V end was cut by 4 bases, the J end by 4 bases, with 11 bases between. This chain's CDR3 is CASSPRPATGELFF. DNA for the CDR3: TGTGCCAGCAGCCCTCGTCCCGCCACCGGGGAGCTGTTTTTT.

J is TRBJ2-1 and V is TRBV12-3 or TRBV12-4; a weak D match, TRBD2 (5 bases). Matching the DNA end better, TRBJ2-7 makes the J call doubtful. The CDR3 totals 13 residues. CDR3 in amino acids: CASMGSSYNEQYF. The CDR3 DNA sequence: TGTGCCAGCATGGGGAGCTCCTACAATGAGCAGTACTTC.

V gene TRBV11-1 combines with J gene TRBJ2-7; D is undetermined. The V gene lost 5 bases and the J gene lost 5 bases, with 19 bases spanning the gap. The CDR3 consists of 15 residues. Germline CDR1 and CDR2: SGHAT and FQDESV (reference sequence). CDR3 sequence: CASSPGDRVGNEQYF. CDR3 bases: TGTGCCAGCAGCCCCGGCGACCGGGTTGGGAACGAGCAGTACTTC.

The J gene is TRBJ2-7, the V gene TRBV20-1, with 11 bases lining up with TRBD2. V trimming: 6 bases; J trimming: 1 base; junction bases outside the gene matches: 8. Per the germline V gene, CDR1 is DFQATT and CDR2 is SNEGSKA (reference sequence). The CDR3 is made up of 15 amino acids. The CDR3: CSADRTSGPSYEQYF. DNA of the CDR3: TGCAGTGCCGATCGGACTAGCGGGCCTTCCTACGAGCAGTACTTC.

This clonotype has ten or more counts. The chain has TRBV10-2 and TRBJ1-6; D is unclear. V shed 2 bases and J shed 9 bases, with 14 bases lying between them. Per germline, CDR1 WSHSY and CDR2 SAAADI. CDR3 length equals 15 residues. In DNA form, the CDR3 reads TGCGCCAGCAGTGAGATAGGTGCAGATAGTTCACCCCTCCACTTT. This gives the protein CASSEIGADSSPLHF.

This clonotype has a handful of counts. V gene TRBV20-1 combines with J gene TRBJ2-1; TRBD2 matches 11 bases. V lost 6 bases, J lost 6 bases, and 13 bases stayed unmatched. This CDR3 region has 16 residues. The germline gives CDR1 DFQATT, CDR2 SNEGSKA (reference sequence). For the CDR3, the DNA is TGCAGTGCCGAGGCTTGGGCTAGCGGGGGGATCAATGAGCAGTTCTTC. Translated, it gives CSAEAWASGGINEQFF.